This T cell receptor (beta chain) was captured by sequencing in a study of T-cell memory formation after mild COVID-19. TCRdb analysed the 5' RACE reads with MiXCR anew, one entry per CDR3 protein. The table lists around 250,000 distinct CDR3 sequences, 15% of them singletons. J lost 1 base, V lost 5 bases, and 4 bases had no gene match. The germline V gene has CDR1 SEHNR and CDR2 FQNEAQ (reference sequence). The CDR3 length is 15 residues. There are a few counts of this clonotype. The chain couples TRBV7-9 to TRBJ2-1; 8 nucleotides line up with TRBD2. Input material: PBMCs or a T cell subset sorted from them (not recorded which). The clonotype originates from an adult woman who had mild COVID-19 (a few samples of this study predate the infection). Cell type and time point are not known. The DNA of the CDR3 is TGTGCCAGCAGCCTACTAGCGGCTTCCTACAATGAGCAGTTCTTC. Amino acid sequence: CASSLLAASYNEQFF.